Each of the 28 T cell receptor beta chains below was sequenced from the same sample in a study of shared clonotypes between healthy human individuals. Using immunoSEQ multiplex PCR, the repertoire was profiled, and TCRdb retains in-frame clones only, with some absent. The table records nearly 750,000 clones, 55% to 75% of them present only once. Input material: memory CD4+ T cells sorted from blood. The subset is: CD45RA-negative fraction. The receptors originated from a woman between 25 and 40 years old in good health.

The chain employs TRBV27 and TRBJ2-1; 11 bases are a match to TRBD2. CDR3 length equals 17 residues. V was pared by 5 bases and J by 7 bases, with 13 bases of the junction left unmatched. The V gene's germline CDR1 is MNHEY and CDR2 SMNVEV (reference sequence). The CDR3 here is CASSPPPGLAGRNEQFF. The CDR3 region has the DNA TGTGCCAGCAGTCCCCCCCCCGGACTAGCGGGTCGGAATGAGCAGTTCTTC.

This clone was found a few times. The chain uses TRBV19 and TRBJ1-1; 7 bases are shared with TRBD1. The germline CDR1 and CDR2 sequences are LNHDA and SQIVND (reference sequence). The length of the CDR3 is 16 residues. Trimming took 0 bases from V and 2 from J; bases not matched to a gene: 6. The CDR3 protein is CASSIDRGWKNTEAFF. Written as DNA, the CDR3 is TGTGCCAGTAGTATAGACAGGGGGTGGAAAAACACTGAAGCTTTCTTT.

This chain links TRBV19 with TRBJ2-7; perhaps TRBD2 as D (6 bases). Trimming cost V 6 bases and J 9 bases, with 21 bases left between them. Germline V gene sequence: CDR1 LNHDA, CDR2 SQIVND (reference sequence). The CDR3 contains 14 residues. The CDR3 DNA reads as TGTGCCAGTAGCCTTGCGGGGCCCTCAGGATCGCAGTACTTC. Its protein product is CASSLAGPSGSQYF.

This clone came up a few times. The chain uses TRBV18 and TRBJ1-2, with D possibly being TRBD1 (5 bases). This CDR3 is 12 amino acids long. V was cut by 0 bases and J by 9 bases, with 8 bases left in between. Looked up from germline, CDR1 is KGHSH and CDR2 is LQKENI. As DNA, the CDR3 is TGTGCCAGCTCACCACCGGGGGGAAGCTACACCTTC. It specifies CASSPPGGSYTF.

V usage is TRBV7-9 and J usage is TRBJ2-1; TRBD1 is a possible D gene (6 bases). Trimming left V 4 bases short and J 7 bases short, with 8 bases between. The CDR3 sequence is 12 residues long. CDR1 SEHNR and CDR2 FQNEAQ come from the germline V gene (reference sequence). The CDR3 here is CASSSGVNEQFF. The DNA for the CDR3 is TGTGCCAGCAGCTCAGGGGTGAATGAGCAGTTCTTC.

The V and J genes are TRBV29-1 and TRBJ2-5, with a tentative D call TRBD2 (5 bases). V shed 7 bases and J shed 1 base, with 10 bases lying between them. The CDR3 has 12 amino acids. The germline V gene has CDR1 SQVTM and CDR2 ANQGSEA. The CDR3 sequence: CSGKLGQETQYF. The CDR3 DNA reads TGCAGCGGAAAACTAGGCCAAGAGACCCAGTACTTC.

The chain couples TRBV10-1 to TRBJ2-3; no clear D. The germline gives CDR1 WNHNN, CDR2 SYGVQD (reference sequence). The CDR3 loop spans 12 amino acids. Trimming shortened V by 0 bases and J by 5 bases, and 3 bases separated the two germline ends. CDR3 sequence: CASSESRDTQYF. The CDR3 DNA follows: TGCGCCAGCAGTGAGTCTAGAGATACGCAGTATTTT.

This clone was seen many times. As DNA, the CDR3 is TGCGCCAGCAGCCGGGACGGTTCCTACGAGCAGTACTTC. Its translation is CASSRDGSYEQYF. This chain connects TRBV10-2 to TRBJ2-7; D tentatively fits TRBD1 or TRBD2 (5 bases each). The CDR3 loop spans 13 amino acids. V lost 6 bases and J 1 base, leaving 10 bases between the germline ends. In germline, CDR1 is WSHSY, CDR2 SAAADI.

CDR3 region: CASSLDVQGKGTEAFF. In DNA form, the CDR3 reads TGCGCCAGCAGCTTGGATGTTCAGGGTAAAGGCACTGAAGCTTTCTTT. The chain has TRBV5-1 and TRBJ1-1; tentatively, D is TRBD1 (5 bases). Germline V gene lookup returns CDR1 SGHRS and CDR2 YFSETQ. V lost 0 bases and J 4 bases, leaving 16 bases between the germline ends. The CDR3 extends over 16 amino acids.

The chain uses TRBV7-2 and TRBJ2-3; no firm D call. V dropped 4 bases and J dropped 2 bases, with 13 bases sitting between them. CDR1 is SGHTA and CDR2 is FQGNSA in the germline V gene. There are 15 residues in the CDR3. The CDR3 DNA reads as TGTGCCAGCAGCTCCGACCGTCCTTTCACAGATACGCAGTATTTT. This translates into CASSSDRPFTDTQYF. Full variable domain (outside the CDR3, taken from reference TRBV7-2 and TRBJ2-3): GAGVSQSPSNKVTEKGKDVELRCDPISGHTALYWYRQSLGQGLEFLIYFQGNSAPDKSGLPSDRFSAERTGGSVSTLTIQRTQQEDSAVYLCASSSDRPFTDTQYFGPGTRLTVL.

This rearrangement joins TRBV19 to TRBJ1-5, with D unresolved. CDR3 length: 12 residues. CDR1 LNHDA and CDR2 SQIVND come from the germline V gene (reference sequence). The V gene lost 7 bases and the J gene lost 4 bases, with 8 bases spanning the gap. Here the CDR3 reads CASTGLNQPQHF. In DNA, the CDR3 is TGTGCCAGTACCGGTCTGAATCAGCCCCAGCATTTT.

This clone appeared a few times. The chain employs TRBV6-5 and TRBJ2-7; TRBD2 matches 13 bases. The CDR3 covers 14 residues. After removal of 6 bases from V and 6 bases from J, the junction contained 5 bases not matched to a gene. The germline V gene has CDR1 MNHEY and CDR2 SVGAGI. The CDR3 DNA reads TGTGCCAGCAGACTAGCGGGAGGGCTGGGCGAGCAGTACTTC. Translated: CASRLAGGLGEQYF.

This clone was seen only a few times. The chain joins TRBV7-2 to TRBJ2-5, with 7 bases matching TRBD2. The CDR3 covers 15 residues. The V and J ends lost 5 bases and 2 bases, in that order; junction bases with no gene match: 8. CDR1 is SGHTA, CDR2 FQGNSA, per germline. The CDR3 DNA is TGTGCCAGCAGCCTCATCGCTAGCGGTCAAGAGACCCAGTACTTC. Its protein product is CASSLIASGQETQYF.

This chain connects TRBV9 to TRBJ1-1, with no clear D. This CDR3 contains 13 residues. Germline V gene lookup returns CDR1 SGDLS and CDR2 YYNGEE. V was clipped by 3 bases and J by 4 bases, with 10 bases between them. This chain's CDR3 is CASSGSQGTEAFF. CDR3 bases: TGTGCCAGCAGCGGATCACAAGGCACTGAAGCTTTCTTT.

This clone was counted once. This rearrangement joins TRBV27 to TRBJ1-2, with 7 bases fitting TRBD1. This CDR3 has 15 amino acids. V lost 4 bases and J lost 4; bases outside the gene matches: 9. From germline, CDR1 is MNHEY and CDR2 SMNVEV (reference sequence). The CDR3 sequence: CASSSRTGRGYGYTF. The CDR3 DNA sequence: TGTGCCAGCAGTTCGCGGACAGGTCGGGGCTATGGCTACACCTTC.

The chain joins TRBV19 to TRBJ2-1; no firm D call. V gave up 2 bases and J gave up 8 bases, with 13 bases separating them. The germline V gene has CDR1 LNHDA and CDR2 SQIVND (reference sequence). CDR3 length: 14 amino acids. The CDR3 is CASSIRQTGDEQFF. CDR3 DNA sequence: TGTGCCAGTAGTATACGGCAGACTGGCGATGAGCAGTTCTTC.

The chain joins TRBV7-9 to TRBJ2-7; 7 nucleotides agree with TRBD2. There are 12 residues in the CDR3. J lost 12 bases, V lost 2 bases, and 7 bases had no gene match. From germline, CDR1 is SEHNR and CDR2 FQNEAQ (reference sequence). CDR3 residues: CASSLSSGHLYF. For the CDR3, the DNA is TGTGCCAGCAGCTTATCTAGCGGACACCTGTACTTC. The whole variable domain, filled in from reference TRBV7-9 and TRBJ2-7, reads DTGVSQNPRHKITKRGQNVTFRCDPISEHNRLYWYRQTLGQGPEFLTYFQNEAQLEKSRLLSDRFSAERPKGSFSTLEIQRTEQGDSAMYLCASSLSSGHLYFGPGTRLTVT.

The CDR3: CASSPLDRGYEQFF. The CDR3 DNA is TGTGCCAGCAGTCCCCTCGACAGGGGCTATGAGCAGTTCTTC. This chain links TRBV27 with TRBJ2-1, with 8 bases lining up with TRBD1. This CDR3 has 14 amino acids. V dropped 5 bases and J dropped 8; count of bases not matched to a gene: 8. CDR1 is MNHEY, CDR2 SMNVEV, per germline (reference sequence).

The chain has TRBV5-4 and TRBJ1-4; maybe TRBD1 (5 bases). V gave up 5 bases and J gave up 8 bases, with 13 bases separating them. Germline lookup yields CDR1 SGHNT and CDR2 YYREEE (reference sequence). The CDR3 runs to 13 residues. The CDR3 reads CASRMSGTEKLFF. CDR3 bases: TGTGCCAGCAGGATGTCAGGGACCGAAAAACTGTTTTTT.

This chain joins TRBV19 and TRBJ2-5, with 8 bases that match TRBD1. The CDR3 length is 14 residues. Per germline, CDR1 LNHDA and CDR2 SQIVND (reference sequence). V lost 4 bases, J lost 1 base, and 2 bases stayed unmatched. CDR3 region: CASSTQGAQETQYF. In DNA form, the CDR3 reads TGTGCCAGTAGTACCCAGGGGGCCCAAGAGACCCAGTACTTC.

The rearrangement links TRBV5-4 to TRBJ2-2; 9 bases line up with TRBD1. V lost 5 bases and J lost 1; bases outside the gene matches: 3. The CDR3 has 15 residues. Germline V lookup: CDR1 SGHNT, CDR2 YYREEE (reference sequence). The CDR3 loop is CASRSGQGNTGELFF. CDR3 coding DNA: TGTGCCAGCAGATCGGGACAGGGGAACACCGGGGAGCTGTTTTTT. The whole variable domain, filled in from reference TRBV5-4 and TRBJ2-2, reads ETGVTQSPTHLIKTRGQQVTLRCSSQSGHNTVSWYQQALGQGPQFIFQYYREEENGRGNFPPRFSGLQFPNYSSELNVNALELDDSALYLCASRSGQGNTGELFFGEGSRLTVL.

The chain employs TRBV5-1 and TRBJ2-4; TRBD1 matches at 9 bases. Trimming at V came to 1 base and at J to 6 bases, leaving 5 bases not matched to a gene. The CDR3 spans 15 residues. Germline CDR1 and CDR2: SGHRS and YFSETQ. DNA for the CDR3: TGCGCCAGCAGCTTGACGACAGGGGGTGGAAACATTCAGTACTTC. Its protein is CASSLTTGGGNIQYF.

Only a few counts were recorded for this clone. The chain joins TRBV10-2 to TRBJ2-4, with D perhaps matching TRBD1 (5 bases). V gave up 6 bases and J gave up 4 bases, with 16 bases separating them. Germline V gives CDR1 WSHSY, CDR2 SAAADI. CDR3 length: 15 residues. Written as DNA, the CDR3 is TGCGCCAGCAGCCAACAGGCCTCGACAAAAAACATTCAGTACTTC. It translates to CASSQQASTKNIQYF.

The rearrangement links TRBV28 to TRBJ2-7; D might be TRBD1 (5 bases). Trimming took off 7 bases at V and 7 bases at J, with 14 bases between the two ends. The CDR3 contains 12 residues. Germline CDR1 MDHEN, CDR2 SYDVKM. CDR3 region: CASTKTRGEQYF. In DNA form, the CDR3 reads TGTGCCAGCACTAAAACAAGGGGTGAGCAGTACTTC.

A remark on this clone: The sample holds other DNA sequences that translate to the same CDR3. The V gene is TRBV28, the J gene TRBJ1-5; D unresolved. There are 14 residues in the CDR3. The germline V gene has CDR1 MDHEN and CDR2 SYDVKM. Trimming took off 1 base at V and 7 bases at J, with 11 bases between the two ends. In DNA form, the CDR3 reads TGTGCCAGCAGTTTATTCGCCGGAGGGCAGCCCCAGCATTTT. This translates into CASSLFAGGQPQHF.

This clone came up once. The chain couples TRBV27 to TRBJ2-1; D is ambiguous. Germline V gene data show CDR1 as MNHEY and CDR2 as SMNVEV (reference sequence). The CDR3 has 15 residues. V lost 5 bases and J lost 4, with 15 bases in between. CDR3 amino acids: CASSLGSKGYNEQFF. CDR3 bases: TGTGCCAGCAGTCTGGGCTCTAAGGGATACAATGAGCAGTTCTTC.

The CDR3 region is CASSSSGSRDTQYF. As DNA, the CDR3 is TGTGCCAGCAGCTCAAGCGGGAGTAGGGATACGCAGTATTTT. This chain joins TRBV5-4 and TRBJ2-3; 8 bases line up with TRBD2. Germline-derived CDR1 and CDR2 are SGHNT and YYREEE (reference sequence). The trim removed 3 bases at V and 6 bases at J, leaving 6 bases unmatched. This CDR3 has 14 amino acids.

The genes are TRBV7-8 and TRBJ2-1; D unclear. This CDR3 is 13 amino acids long. The germline CDR1 and CDR2 sequences are SGHVS and FQNEAQ. V lost 3 bases and J 5 bases, leaving 8 bases between the germline ends. The DNA of the CDR3 is TGTGCCAGCAGCTTGCAGTACAACAATGAGCAGTTCTTC. This sequence encodes CASSLQYNNEQFF.